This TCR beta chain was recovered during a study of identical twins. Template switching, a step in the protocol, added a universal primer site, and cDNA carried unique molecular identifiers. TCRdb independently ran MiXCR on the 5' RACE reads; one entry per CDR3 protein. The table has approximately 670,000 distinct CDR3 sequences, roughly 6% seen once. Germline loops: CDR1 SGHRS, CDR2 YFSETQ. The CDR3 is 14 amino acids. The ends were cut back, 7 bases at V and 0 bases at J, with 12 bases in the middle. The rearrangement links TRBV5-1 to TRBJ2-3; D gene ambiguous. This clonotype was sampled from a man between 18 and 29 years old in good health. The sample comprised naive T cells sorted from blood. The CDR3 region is CASAPPDSTDTQYF. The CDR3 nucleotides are TGCGCCAGCGCACCCCCGGACAGCACAGATACGCAGTATTTT.